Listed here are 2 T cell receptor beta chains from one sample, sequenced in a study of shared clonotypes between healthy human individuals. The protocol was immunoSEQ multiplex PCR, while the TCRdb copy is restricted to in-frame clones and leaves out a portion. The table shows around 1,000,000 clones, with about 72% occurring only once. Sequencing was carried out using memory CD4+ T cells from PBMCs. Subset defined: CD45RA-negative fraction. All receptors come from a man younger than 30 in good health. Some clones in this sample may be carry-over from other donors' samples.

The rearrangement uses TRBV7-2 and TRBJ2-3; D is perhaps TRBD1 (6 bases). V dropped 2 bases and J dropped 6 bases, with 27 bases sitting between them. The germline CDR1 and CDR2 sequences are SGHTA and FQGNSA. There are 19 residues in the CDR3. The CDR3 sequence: CASSLQLPGTTSSRDTQYF. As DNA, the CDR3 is TGTGCCAGCAGCTTACAACTTCCCGGGACAACCTCGAGCAGGGATACGCAGTATTTT.

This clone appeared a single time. The CDR3 DNA sequence: TGTGCCAGCAGCTCCCCTAGCGGGAAAACACTTCTTAAGTTCTTC. Amino acid sequence: CASSSPSGKTLLKFF. The rearrangement joins TRBV11-2 to TRBJ2-1, with 9 bases that match TRBD2. The CDR3 contains 15 residues. The ends lost 4 bases at V and 14 bases at J; junction bases unmatched: 15. Germline V gene data show CDR1 as SGHAT and CDR2 as FQNNGV.